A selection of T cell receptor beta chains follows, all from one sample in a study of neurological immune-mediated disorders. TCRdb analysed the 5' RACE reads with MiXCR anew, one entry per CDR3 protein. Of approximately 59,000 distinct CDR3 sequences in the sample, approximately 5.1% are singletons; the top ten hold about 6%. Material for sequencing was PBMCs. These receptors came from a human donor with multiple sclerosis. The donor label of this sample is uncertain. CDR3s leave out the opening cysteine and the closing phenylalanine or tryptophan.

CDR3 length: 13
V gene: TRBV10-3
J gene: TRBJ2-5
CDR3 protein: AISGRLESGETQY

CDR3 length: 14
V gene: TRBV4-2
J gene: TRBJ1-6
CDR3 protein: ASSRDRGLLGSPLH

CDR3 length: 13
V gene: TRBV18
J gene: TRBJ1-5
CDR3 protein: ASSLAVGARQPQH

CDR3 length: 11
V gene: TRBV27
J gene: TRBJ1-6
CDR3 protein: ASGDSYNSPLH

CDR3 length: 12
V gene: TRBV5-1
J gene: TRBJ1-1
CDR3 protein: ASSLEVSNTEAF

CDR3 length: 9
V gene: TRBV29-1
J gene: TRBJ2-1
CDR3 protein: SVDRGAGQF

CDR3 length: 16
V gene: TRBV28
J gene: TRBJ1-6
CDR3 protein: ASSFDVTGYLHESPLH

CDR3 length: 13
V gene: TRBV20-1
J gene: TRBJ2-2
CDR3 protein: SAREGQCITGELF

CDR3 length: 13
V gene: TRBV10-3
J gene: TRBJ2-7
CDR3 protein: AITPGGPHGYEQY

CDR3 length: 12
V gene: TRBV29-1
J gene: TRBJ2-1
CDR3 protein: SVLAKSSYNEQF

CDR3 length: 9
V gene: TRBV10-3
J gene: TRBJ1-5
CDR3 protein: AIREGQPQH

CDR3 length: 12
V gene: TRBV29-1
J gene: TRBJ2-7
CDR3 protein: SVGSGTGGDEQY

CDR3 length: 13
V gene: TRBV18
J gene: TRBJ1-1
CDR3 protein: ASSPTGQGGTEAF

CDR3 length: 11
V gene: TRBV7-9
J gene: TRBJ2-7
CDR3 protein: ASSFARDYEQY

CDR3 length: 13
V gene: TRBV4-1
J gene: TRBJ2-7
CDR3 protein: ASSQAGVVTYEQY

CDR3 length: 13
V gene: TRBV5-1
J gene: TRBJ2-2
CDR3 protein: ASSTQGSNTGELF

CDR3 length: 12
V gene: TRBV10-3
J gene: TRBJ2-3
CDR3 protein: AISDSRASDTQY

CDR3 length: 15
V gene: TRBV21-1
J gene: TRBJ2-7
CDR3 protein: ASSKALGTGRTYEQY

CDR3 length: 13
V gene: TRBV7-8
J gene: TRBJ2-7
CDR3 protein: ASSSTWARSYEQY

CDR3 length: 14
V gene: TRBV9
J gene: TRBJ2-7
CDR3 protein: ASSPSPDRFAYEQY

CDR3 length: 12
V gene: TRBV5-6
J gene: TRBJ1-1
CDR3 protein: ASSLIGGNTEAF

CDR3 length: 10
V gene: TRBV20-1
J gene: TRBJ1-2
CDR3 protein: SASNWGYGYT

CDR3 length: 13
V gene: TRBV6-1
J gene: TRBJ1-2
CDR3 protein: ASSEAGRTNYGYT

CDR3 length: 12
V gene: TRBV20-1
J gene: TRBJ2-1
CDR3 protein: SAIPLRGVDEQF

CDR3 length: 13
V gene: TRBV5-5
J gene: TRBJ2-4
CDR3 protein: ASSFLPGEDSIQY

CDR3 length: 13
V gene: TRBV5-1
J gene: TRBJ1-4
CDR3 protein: ASSSTGGVNEKLF

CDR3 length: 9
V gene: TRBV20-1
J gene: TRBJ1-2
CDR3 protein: SARLGKGYT

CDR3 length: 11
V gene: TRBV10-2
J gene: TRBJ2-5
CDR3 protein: ASRFTKGETQY

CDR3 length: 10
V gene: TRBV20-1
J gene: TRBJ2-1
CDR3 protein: SAPTPLEGQF

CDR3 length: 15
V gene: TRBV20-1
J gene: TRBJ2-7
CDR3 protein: SARDYLSGGATYEQY

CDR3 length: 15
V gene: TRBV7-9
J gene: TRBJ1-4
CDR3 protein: ASSLAKAFATNEKLF

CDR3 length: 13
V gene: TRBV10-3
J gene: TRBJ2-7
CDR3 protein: AISSWDRGGYEQY

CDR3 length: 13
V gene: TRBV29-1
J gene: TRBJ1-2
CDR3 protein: SVEDRTVPYYGYT

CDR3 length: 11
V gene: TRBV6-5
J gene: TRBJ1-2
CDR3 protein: ASSYRPEYGYT

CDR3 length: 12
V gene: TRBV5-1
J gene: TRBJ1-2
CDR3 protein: ASSLDHSVGGYT

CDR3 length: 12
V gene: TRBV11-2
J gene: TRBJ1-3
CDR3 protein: ASSIDRGGNTIY

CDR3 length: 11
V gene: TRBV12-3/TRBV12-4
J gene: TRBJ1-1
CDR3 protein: ASANRGSTEAF

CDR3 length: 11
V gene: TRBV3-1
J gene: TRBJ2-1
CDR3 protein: ASSLRPNNEQF

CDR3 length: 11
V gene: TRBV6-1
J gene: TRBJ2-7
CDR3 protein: ASRRGPSYEQY

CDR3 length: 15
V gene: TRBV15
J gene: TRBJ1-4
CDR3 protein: ATSRGPRPATNEKLF

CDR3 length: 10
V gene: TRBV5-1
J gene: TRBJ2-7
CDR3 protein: ASRDESYEQY

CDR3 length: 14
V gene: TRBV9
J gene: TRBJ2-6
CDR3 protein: ASSVGRSYGANVLT

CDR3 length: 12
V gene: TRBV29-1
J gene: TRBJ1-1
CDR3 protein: SVGLGLMNTEAF

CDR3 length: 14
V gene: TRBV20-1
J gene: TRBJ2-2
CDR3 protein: SATGLAGATTGELF

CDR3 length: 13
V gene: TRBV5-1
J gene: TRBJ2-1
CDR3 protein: ASSDTHRGYNEQF

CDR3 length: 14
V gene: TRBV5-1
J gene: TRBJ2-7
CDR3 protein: ASSFGGTSQGYEQY